Described below is a single T cell receptor (beta chain) sequence and its context. This record comes from a study of blood T cell repertoires in COVID-19. Turning to the study itself: T cells, B-cell-depleted T cells, or PBMCs supplied cDNA or gDNA.

Using immunoSEQ multiplex PCR, the repertoire was profiled, and TCRdb retains in-frame clones only, with some absent. The table has about 300,000 clones, approximately 90% seen once. Germline V lookup: CDR1 MNHEY, CDR2 SMNVEV (reference sequence). V lost 4 bases and J 4 bases, leaving 8 bases between the germline ends. The CDR3 extends over 14 amino acids. The source is a man aged 35-49 years with acute or convalescent COVID-19. Material for sequencing was peripheral blood. The rearrangement uses TRBV27 and TRBJ1-6; D unresolved. CDR3 DNA sequence: TGTGCCAGCAGTTCGAGTCCTTATAATTCACCCCTCCACTTT. Translating it yields CASSSSPYNSPLHF.